The text below deals with one T cell receptor (beta chain). The antigen remains unidentified. This entry belongs to a study of response to subunit inactivated influenza vaccine. General study points: Few additional T cells are recruited per seasonal influenza vaccination, authors suggested.

Unmatched junction bases numbered 9, after V lost 1 base and J lost 7 bases. The CDR3 is 16 amino acids. CDR1 is SGHAT and CDR2 is FQNNGV in the germline V gene. In TCRdb, the RT-PCR reads were re-called with MiXCR into one record per CDR3 protein. The table lists 500,000 to 600,000 distinct CDR3 sequences, 15% to 20% of them singletons, with 2.5% to 3.5% in the top ten. This chain links TRBV11-2 with TRBJ2-1; 8 nucleotides align to TRBD2. The clonotype comes from a man between 50 and 70 years old who received an inactivated influenza vaccine. This specimen was CD4+ T cells sorted from PBMCs, taken about 24 months after vaccination. CDR3 DNA sequence: TGTGCCAGCAGCTTAGCTTCGGCTAGCGGGCTAAATGAGCAGTTCTTC. As protein: CASSLASASGLNEQFF.